The 14 T cell receptor beta chains in this list originate from one sample, sequenced in a study of cytomegalovirus exposure and HLA in healthy donors. Primers for the PCR totalled 60 Vbeta and 13 Jbeta. TCRdb keeps only in-frame clones here, not all; method: immunoSEQ multiplex PCR. The repertoire holds some 100,000 clones, with around 79% as singletons. The sequenced sample was PBMCs. The receptors come from a middle-aged woman in good health and CMV-seronegative.

The chain is built from TRBV7-9 and TRBJ1-2; D unclear. With 1 base removed from V and 13 bases from J, the gap between germline ends came to 13 bases. Germline CDR1 is SEHNR and CDR2 is FQNEAQ (reference sequence). The CDR3 loop spans 12 amino acids. The CDR3 nucleotides read TGTGCCAGCAGCTTAGGAGCCGGGGAGACCACCTTC. It codes for CASSLGAGETTF. The full variable domain, its missing parts supplied by reference TRBV7-9 and TRBJ1-2, is DTGVSQNPRHKITKRGQNVTFRCDPISEHNRLYWYRQTLGQGPEFLTYFQNEAQLEKSRLLSDRFSAERPKGSFSTLEIQRTEQGDSAMYLCASSLGAGETTFGSGTRLTVV.

The chain recombines TRBV9 with TRBJ1-5, with D unclear. Germline loops: CDR1 SGDLS, CDR2 YYNGEE. The CDR3 covers 15 residues. The germline V and J ends were trimmed by 3 bases and 1 base, with 11 bases remaining between them. This CDR3 reads CASSASGISNQPQHF. Written as DNA, the CDR3 is TGTGCCAGCAGCGCCTCGGGGATAAGCAATCAGCCCCAGCATTTT.

The chain links TRBV5-5 to TRBJ2-7, with 10 bases matching TRBD1. Trimming took 4 bases from V and 4 from J; bases not matched to a gene: 5. Germline V gene data show CDR1 as SGHKS and CDR2 as YYEKEE (reference sequence). The length of the CDR3 is 14 residues. CDR3 region: CASSARQGAYEQYF. In nucleotides, the CDR3 is TGTGCCAGCAGCGCGAGACAGGGGGCATACGAGCAGTACTTC.

This chain joins TRBV6-6 and TRBJ2-7, with D tentatively TRBD1 (5 bases). The CDR3 has 15 amino acids. Trimming took off 6 bases at V and 0 bases at J, with 15 bases between the two ends. CDR1 and CDR2 (germline): MNHNY, SVGAGI (reference sequence). The CDR3 DNA sequence: TGTGCCAGCAGAGTCGGACAACAGAGCTCCTACGAGCAGTACTTC. Translation: CASRVGQQSSYEQYF.

The chain is built from TRBV30 and TRBJ2-7, with TRBD2 matching over 10 bases. V lost 4 bases to trimming and J lost 5 bases; unmatched junction nucleotides: 14. Germline CDR1 and CDR2: GTSNPN and SVGIG (reference sequence). This CDR3 is built from 16 residues. CDR3 residues: CAWIPKGFSGRHEQYF. The CDR3 DNA sequence: TGTGCCTGGATCCCGAAGGGGTTTAGCGGGAGGCACGAGCAGTACTTC. Supplemented by reference TRBV30 and TRBJ2-7, the full variable domain reads SQTIHQWPATLVQPVGSPLSLECTVEGTSNPNLYWYRQAAGRGLQLLFYSVGIGQISSEVPQNLSASRPQDRQFILSSKKLLLSDSGFYLCAWIPKGFSGRHEQYFGPGTRLTVT.

The V gene is TRBV19, the J gene TRBJ1-5, with no clear D. The CDR3 totals 14 residues. V dropped 3 bases and J dropped 3 bases, with 9 bases sitting between them. CDR1 is LNHDA, CDR2 SQIVND, per germline (reference sequence). The CDR3 region has the DNA TGTGCCAGTAGTATGGCCGTGAACAATCAGCCCCAGCATTTT. Amino acids: CASSMAVNNQPQHF.

The J gene is TRBJ1-1, the V gene TRBV7-9; D gene unclear. The V end lost 7 bases, the J end lost 3 bases, and 12 bases lay between the germline ends. The CDR3 sequence is 13 residues long. From germline, CDR1 is SEHNR and CDR2 FQNEAQ (reference sequence). The DNA for the CDR3 is TGTGCCAGCAAGGCGGGTTTTGACACTGAAGCTTTCTTT. This encodes CASKAGFDTEAFF. Filled out from reference TRBV7-9 and TRBJ1-1, the complete variable domain reads DTGVSQNPRHKITKRGQNVTFRCDPISEHNRLYWYRQTLGQGPEFLTYFQNEAQLEKSRLLSDRFSAERPKGSFSTLEIQRTEQGDSAMYLCASKAGFDTEAFFGQGTRLTVV.

The chain has TRBV11-3 and TRBJ2-6; D ambiguous. The CDR3 loop spans 13 amino acids. Trimming removed 8 bases at V and 0 bases at J, with 5 bases between. Per germline, CDR1 SGHNT and CDR2 YENEEA. The CDR3 protein is CASGTSGANVLTF. CDR3 sequence (DNA): TGTGCCAGCGGCACCTCTGGGGCCAACGTCCTGACTTTC.

CDR3 coding DNA: TGTGCCAGTAGACCACAGGGGAACACTGAAGCTTTCTTT. It yields the protein CASRPQGNTEAFF. The chain carries TRBV19 and TRBJ1-1; D possibly corresponds to TRBD1 (6 bases). Germline-derived CDR1 and CDR2 are LNHDA and SQIVND (reference sequence). V gave up 6 bases and J gave up 1 base, with 9 bases separating them. CDR3 length equals 13 residues. Full variable domain (missing parts from reference TRBV19 and TRBJ1-1): DGGITQSPKYLFRKEGQNVTLSCEQNLNHDAMYWYRQDPGQGLRLIYYSQIVNDFQKGDIAEGYSVSREKKESFPLTVTSAQKNPTAFYLCASRPQGNTEAFFGQGTRLTVV.

V gene TRBV6-5 combines with J gene TRBJ2-7; 8 nucleotides align to TRBD1. Germline CDR1 is MNHEY and CDR2 is SVGAGI. The trim removed 5 bases at V and 0 bases at J, leaving 6 bases unmatched. This CDR3 spans 15 amino acids. This chain's CDR3 is CASSKGQASSYEQYF. The CDR3 nucleotides read TGTGCCAGCAGTAAGGGACAGGCGAGCTCCTACGAGCAGTACTTC.

The V gene is TRBV7-9, the J gene TRBJ1-4; 7 bases map to TRBD1. CDR1 SEHNR and CDR2 FQNEAQ come from the germline V gene (reference sequence). The CDR3 runs to 15 residues. V lost 5 bases and J lost 7; bases outside the gene matches: 10. The CDR3 reads CASSLRQGVGEKLFF. In DNA form, the CDR3 reads TGTGCCAGCAGCCTCAGACAGGGAGTAGGTGAAAAACTGTTTTTT. Variable domain in full (rest from reference TRBV7-9 and TRBJ1-4): DTGVSQNPRHKITKRGQNVTFRCDPISEHNRLYWYRQTLGQGPEFLTYFQNEAQLEKSRLLSDRFSAERPKGSFSTLEIQRTEQGDSAMYLCASSLRQGVGEKLFFGSGTQLSVL.

The DNA for the CDR3 is TGTGCCAGCAACCATGATGGCGGGAGCTCCTACGAGCAGTACTTC. Translated, it gives CASNHDGGSSYEQYF. The rearrangement joins TRBV27 to TRBJ2-5, with 7 bases matching TRBD2. The last part of the DNA fits TRBJ2-7 better; the J call may be wrong. CDR1 MNHEY and CDR2 SMNVEV come from the germline V gene (reference sequence). This CDR3 comprises 15 residues.

This chain connects TRBV19 to TRBJ1-1; D is undetermined. The V end lost 3 bases, the J end lost 4 bases, and 12 bases lay between the germline ends. This CDR3 has 14 residues. The V gene's germline CDR1 is LNHDA and CDR2 SQIVND (reference sequence). Here the CDR3 DNA reads TGTGCCAGTAGTATCCGGGAGCAAGGCACTGAAGCTTTCTTT. Translating it yields CASSIREQGTEAFF.

This sequence joins TRBV10-1 and TRBJ2-7, with 10 bases identical to TRBD2. This CDR3 region has 15 residues. Germline V CDR1 and CDR2: WNHNN, SYGVQD (reference sequence). V shed 7 bases and J 0 bases; nucleotides not matched to a gene: 6. CDR3 DNA sequence: TGCGCCAGCAACACCCTAGCGGGGGACTCCTACGAGCAGTACTTC. The encoded protein is CASNTLAGDSYEQYF.